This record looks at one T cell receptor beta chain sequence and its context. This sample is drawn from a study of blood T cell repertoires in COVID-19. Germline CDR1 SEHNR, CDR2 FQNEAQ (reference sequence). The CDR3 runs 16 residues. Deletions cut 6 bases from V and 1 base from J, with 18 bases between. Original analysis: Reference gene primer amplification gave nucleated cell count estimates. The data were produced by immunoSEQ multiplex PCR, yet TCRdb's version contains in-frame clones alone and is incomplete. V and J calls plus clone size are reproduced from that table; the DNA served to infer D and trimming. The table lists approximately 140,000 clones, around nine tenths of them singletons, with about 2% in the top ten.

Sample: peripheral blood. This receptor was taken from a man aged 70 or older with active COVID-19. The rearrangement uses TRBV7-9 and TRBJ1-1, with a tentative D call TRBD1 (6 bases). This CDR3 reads CASRTDGGGPNTEAFF. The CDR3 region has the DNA TGTGCCAGCAGAACTGATGGCGGGGGCCCGAACACTGAAGCTTTCTTT.